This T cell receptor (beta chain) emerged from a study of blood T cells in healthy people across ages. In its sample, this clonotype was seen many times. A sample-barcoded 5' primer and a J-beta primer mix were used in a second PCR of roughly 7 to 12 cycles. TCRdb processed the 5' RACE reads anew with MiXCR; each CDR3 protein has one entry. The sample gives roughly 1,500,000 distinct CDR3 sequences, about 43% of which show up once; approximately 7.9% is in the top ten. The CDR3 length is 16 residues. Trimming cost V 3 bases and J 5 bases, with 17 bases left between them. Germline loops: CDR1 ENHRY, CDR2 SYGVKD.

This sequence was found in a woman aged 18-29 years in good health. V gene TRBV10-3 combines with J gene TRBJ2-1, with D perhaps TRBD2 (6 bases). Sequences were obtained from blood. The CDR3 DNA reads TGTGCCATCAGTGACCGGGGGAGTCAGAGTCACAATGAGCAGTTCTTC. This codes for CAISDRGSQSHNEQFF.